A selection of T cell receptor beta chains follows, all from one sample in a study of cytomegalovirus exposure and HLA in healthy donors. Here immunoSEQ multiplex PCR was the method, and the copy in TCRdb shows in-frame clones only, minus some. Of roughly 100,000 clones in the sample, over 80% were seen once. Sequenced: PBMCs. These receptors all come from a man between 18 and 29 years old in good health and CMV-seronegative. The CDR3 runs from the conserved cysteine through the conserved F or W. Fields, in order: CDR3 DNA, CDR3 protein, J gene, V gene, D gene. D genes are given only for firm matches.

cdr3_nt: TGTGCCAGCAGGGACAGGGTCTATAGCAATCAGCCCCAGCATTTT; cdr3_aa: CASRDRVYSNQPQHF; j_call: TRBJ1-5; v_call: TRBV6-6; d_call: TRBD1
cdr3_nt: TGTGCCAGCAGCCTTCAAGGACAGGGGACGAACTTCTATGGCTACACCTTC; cdr3_aa: CASSLQGQGTNFYGYTF; j_call: TRBJ1-2; v_call: TRBV14; d_call: TRBD1
cdr3_nt: TGCAGCTCCAGTACAGGGGAAGACGCCGAGCAGTACTTC; cdr3_aa: CSSSTGEDAEQYF; j_call: TRBJ2-7; v_call: TRBV29-1; d_call: TRBD1
cdr3_nt: TGTGCCAGCAGCCCGGTTAGGGGCCGGTACGAGCAGTACTTC; cdr3_aa: CASSPVRGRYEQYF; j_call: TRBJ2-7; v_call: TRBV5-4; d_call: .
cdr3_nt: TGTGCCAGCAGTTCTTCAGGGGTATCCTACGAGCAGTACTTC; cdr3_aa: CASSSSGVSYEQYF; j_call: TRBJ2-7; v_call: TRBV28; d_call: .
cdr3_nt: TGTGCCAGCAGTTCCTCCGGGACAGGGGACTACGAGCAGTACTTC; cdr3_aa: CASSSSGTGDYEQYF; j_call: TRBJ2-7; v_call: TRBV28; d_call: TRBD1
cdr3_nt: TGTGCCAGCAGCTCCGGACGGGAGACAGGGGTACACGAGCAGTACTTC; cdr3_aa: CASSSGRETGVHEQYF; j_call: TRBJ2-7; v_call: TRBV11-3; d_call: TRBD1
cdr3_nt: TGTGCCAGCAGCTCCGGGGACAGCTCTTATGGCTACACCTTC; cdr3_aa: CASSSGDSSYGYTF; j_call: TRBJ1-2; v_call: TRBV11-2; d_call: TRBD1
cdr3_nt: TGTGCCAGCAGCCCACGACTAGCGGGGGCGCAGAGTGCCCAGTACTTC; cdr3_aa: CASSPRLAGAQSAQYF; j_call: TRBJ2-5; v_call: TRBV5-6; d_call: TRBD2
cdr3_nt: TGTGCCAGTAGTATAGGGACAGGGGGCGGGTACACCGGGGAGCTGTTTTTT; cdr3_aa: CASSIGTGGGYTGELFF; j_call: TRBJ2-2; v_call: TRBV19; d_call: TRBD1
cdr3_nt: TGTGCCAGCAGCCCGACAGGGAATGAGCAGTTCTTC; cdr3_aa: CASSPTGNEQFF; j_call: TRBJ2-1; v_call: TRBV13; d_call: TRBD1
cdr3_nt: TGTGCCAGCAGCTTGGACAACATGAACACTGAAGCTTTCTTT; cdr3_aa: CASSLDNMNTEAFF; j_call: TRBJ1-1; v_call: TRBV6-6; d_call: .
cdr3_nt: TGTGCCAGCAGTGATTTGGTACTAGCGCTTGAGCAGTACTTC; cdr3_aa: CASSDLVLALEQYF; j_call: TRBJ2-7; v_call: TRBV2; d_call: TRBD2
cdr3_nt: TGTGCCAGCAGCCGTCAAGGACAGGTTAACACTGAAGCTTTCTTT; cdr3_aa: CASSRQGQVNTEAFF; j_call: TRBJ1-1; v_call: TRBV7-9; d_call: TRBD1